This T cell receptor beta chain stems from a study of T cells in Graves' hyperthyroidism and ophthalmopathy. The study's findings and limits: Blood shared most expanded thyroid clonotypes above 0.001.

This clonotype was recorded many times. Its target is not known. It was uncontrolled infection, other autoimmune disease, pregnancy or lactation that excluded patients. Together with thyroid ultrasound, orbital computed tomography, serum thyroxine and TRAb, clinical symptoms were used for diagnoses. PBMCs were obtained from 9 to 10 ml fresh peripheral blood. Per germline, CDR1 ENHRY and CDR2 SYGVKD. The CDR3 runs 16 residues. The V end lost 0 bases, the J end lost 1 base, and 11 bases lay between the germline ends. Amplification yielded TCR beta CDR3 regions, with RNA transcripts as the source. The study used the HTBI primer set for a first-round RT-PCR of the TCR CDR3. In TCRdb, the multiplex PCR reads were re-called with MiXCR into one record per CDR3 protein. The sample includes a few hundred thousand distinct CDR3 sequences, more than 15% of them seen just once.

This chain uses TRBV10-3 with TRBJ2-3; no reliable D call. The sequencing input was blood. The receptor was derived from a woman aged 25-40 years with Graves' hyperthyroidism. The CDR3 region has the DNA TGTGCCATCAGTGAGTCGATAAGGGCTGGCACAGATACGCAGTATTTT. This translates into CAISESIRAGTDTQYF.